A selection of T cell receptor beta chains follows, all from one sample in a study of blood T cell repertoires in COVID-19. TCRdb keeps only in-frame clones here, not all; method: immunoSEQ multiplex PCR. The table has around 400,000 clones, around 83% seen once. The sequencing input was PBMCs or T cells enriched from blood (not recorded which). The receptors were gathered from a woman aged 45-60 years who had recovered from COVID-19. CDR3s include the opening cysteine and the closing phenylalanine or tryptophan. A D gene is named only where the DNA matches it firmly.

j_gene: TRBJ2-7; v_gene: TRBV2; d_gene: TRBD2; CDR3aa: CASRLAGGITYEQYF
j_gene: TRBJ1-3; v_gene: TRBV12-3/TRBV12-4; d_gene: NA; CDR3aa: CASSFSGNTIYF
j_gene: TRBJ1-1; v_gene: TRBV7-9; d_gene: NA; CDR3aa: CASSPIRTAEAFF
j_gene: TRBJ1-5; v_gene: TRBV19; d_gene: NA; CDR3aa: CASSMSPINGNQPQHF
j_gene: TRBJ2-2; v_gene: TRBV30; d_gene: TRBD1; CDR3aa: CACTGANTGELFF
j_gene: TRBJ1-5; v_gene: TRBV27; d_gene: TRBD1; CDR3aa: CASRTGVSPNQPQHF
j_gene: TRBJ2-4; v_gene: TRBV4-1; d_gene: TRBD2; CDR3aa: CASSQEGGGLVGKNIQYF
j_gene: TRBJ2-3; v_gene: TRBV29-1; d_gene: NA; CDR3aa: CSVKGPRRDTQYF
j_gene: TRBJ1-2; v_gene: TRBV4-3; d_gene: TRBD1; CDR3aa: CASSLPGQDSYGYTF
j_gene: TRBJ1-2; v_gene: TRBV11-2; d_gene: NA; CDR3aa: CASSHRVGSANYGYTF
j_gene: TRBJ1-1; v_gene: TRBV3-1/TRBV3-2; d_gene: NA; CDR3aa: CASSQIGGRHQNTEAFF
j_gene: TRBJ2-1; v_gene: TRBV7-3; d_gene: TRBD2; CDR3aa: CASSLSSGGVYNEQFF
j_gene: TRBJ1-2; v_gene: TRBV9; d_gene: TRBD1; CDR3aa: CASSVVPGGAKGYTF
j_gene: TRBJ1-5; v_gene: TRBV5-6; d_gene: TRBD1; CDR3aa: CASSLYRGSSSNQPQHF
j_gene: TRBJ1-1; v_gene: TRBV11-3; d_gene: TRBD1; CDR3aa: CASSSRTGEAFF
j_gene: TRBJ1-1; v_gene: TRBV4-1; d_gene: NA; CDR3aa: CASSREYSTEAFF
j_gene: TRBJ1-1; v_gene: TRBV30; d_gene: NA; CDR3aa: CAWRGAKTEAFF
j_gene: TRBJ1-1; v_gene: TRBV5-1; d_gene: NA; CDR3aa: CASKAVEGPNTEAFF
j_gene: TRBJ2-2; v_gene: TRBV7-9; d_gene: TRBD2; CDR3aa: CASSLGGTLGAGELFF
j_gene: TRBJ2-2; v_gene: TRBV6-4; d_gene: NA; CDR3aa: CASSDSGGTGELFF
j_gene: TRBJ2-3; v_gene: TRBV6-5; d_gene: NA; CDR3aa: CASSPTGRDTDTQYF
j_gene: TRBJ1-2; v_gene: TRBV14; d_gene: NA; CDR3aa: CASSSTGLGNYGYTF
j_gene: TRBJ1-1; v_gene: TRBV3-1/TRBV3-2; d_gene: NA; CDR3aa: CASSSKNRASEAFF
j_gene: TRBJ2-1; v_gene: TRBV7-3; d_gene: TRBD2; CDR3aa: CASSLMGLAGISYNEQFF
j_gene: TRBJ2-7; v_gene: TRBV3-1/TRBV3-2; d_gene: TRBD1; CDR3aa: CASSQVLREGQGFGEQYF
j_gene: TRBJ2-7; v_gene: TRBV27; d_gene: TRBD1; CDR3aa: CASRPTGEYEQYF
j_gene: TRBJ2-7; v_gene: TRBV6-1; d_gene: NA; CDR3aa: CASSEALGRTRARDSYEQYF
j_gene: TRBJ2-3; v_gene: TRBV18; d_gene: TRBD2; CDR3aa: CASSPPGGGTDTQYF
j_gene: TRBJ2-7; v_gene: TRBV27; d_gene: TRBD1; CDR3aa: CASRDRAGYEQYF
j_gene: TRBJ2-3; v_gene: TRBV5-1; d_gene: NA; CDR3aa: CASSTRGGSTDTQYF
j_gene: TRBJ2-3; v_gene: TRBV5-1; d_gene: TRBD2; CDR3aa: CASSFSGSWTDTQYF
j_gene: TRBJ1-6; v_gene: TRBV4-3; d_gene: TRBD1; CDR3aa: CASSQTRDRDNSPLHF
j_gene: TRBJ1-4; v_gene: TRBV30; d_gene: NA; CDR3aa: CTGATNEKLFF
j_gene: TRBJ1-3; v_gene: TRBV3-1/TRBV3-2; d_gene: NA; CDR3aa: CASSQEGGAIYF
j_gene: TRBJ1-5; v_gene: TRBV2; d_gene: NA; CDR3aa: CASGEGHQPQHF
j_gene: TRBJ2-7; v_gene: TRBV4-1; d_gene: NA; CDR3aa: CASSQEGPGSHEQYF
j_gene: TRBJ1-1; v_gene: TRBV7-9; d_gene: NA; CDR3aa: CASSLVEFEAFF
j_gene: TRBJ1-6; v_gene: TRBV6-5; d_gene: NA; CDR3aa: CASRQIDSPLHF
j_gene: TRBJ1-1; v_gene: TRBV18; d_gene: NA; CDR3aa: CASSPRGQPNTEAFF
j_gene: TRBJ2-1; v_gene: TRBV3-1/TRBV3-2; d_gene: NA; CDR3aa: CASSQAVGYYNEQFF
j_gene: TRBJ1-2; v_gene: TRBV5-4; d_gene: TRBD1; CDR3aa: CASSLGTGGNGYTF
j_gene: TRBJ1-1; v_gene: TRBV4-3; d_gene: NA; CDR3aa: CASSQPGGDNTEAFF
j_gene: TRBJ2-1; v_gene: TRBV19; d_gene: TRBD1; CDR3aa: CASSLGQGFEQFF
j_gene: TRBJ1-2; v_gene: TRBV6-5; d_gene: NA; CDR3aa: CASTDKPEDGYTF
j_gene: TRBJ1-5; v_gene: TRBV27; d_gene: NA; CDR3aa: CASRPLAVTSNQPQHF
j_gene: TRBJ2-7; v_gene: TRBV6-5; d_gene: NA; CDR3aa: CASSQQLNYEQYF
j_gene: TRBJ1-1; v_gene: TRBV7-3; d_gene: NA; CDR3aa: CASSYRGTEAFF
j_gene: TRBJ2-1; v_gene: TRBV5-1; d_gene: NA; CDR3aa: CASTPGLEHNEQFF
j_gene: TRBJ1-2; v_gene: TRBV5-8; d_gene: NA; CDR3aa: CASSLLYGYTF
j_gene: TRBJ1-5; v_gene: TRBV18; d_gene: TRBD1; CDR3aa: CASSPGTQGNQPQHF
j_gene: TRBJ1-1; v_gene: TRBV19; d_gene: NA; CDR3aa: CASSRWSSSLNTEAFF
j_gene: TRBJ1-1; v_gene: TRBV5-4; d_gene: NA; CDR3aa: CASSLDTAEAFF
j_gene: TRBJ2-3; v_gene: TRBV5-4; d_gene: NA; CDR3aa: CASSFNLDTQYF